The 14 T cell receptor beta chains reported below all come from one sample, sequenced in a study of CD8 T cells in Susac syndrome. An amount of RNA that ranged from roughly 0.5 to 1 ug was reverse transcribed with random hexamers. MiXCR was run by TCRdb on the immunoSEQ multiplex PCR reads, yielding one entry per CDR3 protein. The table includes a few hundred thousand distinct CDR3 sequences, 95% detected once. The sample consisted of CD4+ T cells from PBMCs. These receptors all stem from a human donor with multiple sclerosis.

DNA for the CDR3: TGTGCCAGCAGTCCTACTGACGGGACTAGCGGGAGGGCGTGGTTCTTC. Translation: CASSPTDGTSGRAWFF. V is TRBV28 and J is TRBJ2-1; 16 bases fit TRBD2. V lost 5 bases and J lost 15; bases outside the gene matches: 13. CDR3 length: 16 residues. CDR1 is MDHEN and CDR2 is SYDVKM in the germline V gene.

This clonotype came up once. The rearrangement joins TRBV7-9 to TRBJ2-5; TRBD2 matches 9 bases. The CDR3 spans 15 residues. The germline CDR1 and CDR2 sequences are SEHNR and FQNEAQ (reference sequence). V gave up 3 bases and J gave up 4 bases; unmatched junction bases: 6. For the CDR3, the DNA is TGTGCCAGCAGCTTCCGGCGGGGGGGACGAGAGACCCAGTACTTC. Residues: CASSFRRGGRETQYF.

The chain combines TRBV20-1 with TRBJ2-7, with 8 bases that match TRBD1. V gave up 3 bases and J gave up 4 bases; unmatched junction bases: 11. The germline gives CDR1 DFQATT, CDR2 SNEGSKA (reference sequence). The CDR3 has 15 amino acids. CDR3: CSARVGDRGAYEQYF. The CDR3 DNA reads as TGCAGTGCTAGGGTTGGTGACAGGGGAGCATACGAGCAGTACTTC.

This rearrangement joins TRBV23-1 to TRBJ2-1; 8 positions agree with TRBD2. TRBV23-1 is sorted into the ORF group, with uncertain function. This CDR3 has 16 amino acids. The J segment lost 3 bases and the V segment lost 3 bases, leaving 7 bases of the junction unmatched. The CDR3 DNA reads as TGCGCCAGCAGTCACCAGGCCGGGACTAGCTACAATGAGCAGTTCTTC. This sequence encodes CASSHQAGTSYNEQFF.

The V and J genes are TRBV12-3 or TRBV12-4 and TRBJ2-7; D remains ambiguous. V lost 3 bases, J lost 6 bases, and 9 bases lay in between. The CDR3 runs 12 residues. Here the CDR3 reads CASSLNRVEQYF. The CDR3 bases are TGTGCCAGCAGTTTGAATAGGGTCGAGCAGTACTTC.

The J gene is TRBJ2-5, the V gene TRBV3-1, with D possibly TRBD2 on 6 matching bases. V dropped 0 bases and J dropped 5 bases, with 10 bases sitting between them. Germline V gives CDR1 LGHDT, CDR2 YNNKEL (reference sequence). The CDR3 length is 14 residues. The CDR3 bases are TGTGCCAGCAGCCAAGATCCCACTAGCGAGACCCAGTACTTC. It codes for CASSQDPTSETQYF.

This chain uses TRBV9 with TRBJ2-7; TRBD2 is a possible D gene (7 bases). Deletions cut 2 bases from V and 5 bases from J, with 17 bases between. The length of the CDR3 is 15 residues. The germline gives CDR1 SGDLS, CDR2 YYNGEE. Here the CDR3 reads CASSVVGGGRHEQYF. The CDR3 bases are TGTGCCAGCAGCGTGGTAGGCGGGGGCCGCCACGAGCAGTACTTC.

The chain employs TRBV5-6 and TRBJ1-5, with 10 nucleotides matching TRBD1. This CDR3 has 14 amino acids. CDR1 is SGHDT and CDR2 is YYEEEE in the germline V gene. With 4 bases clipped from V and 7 bases from J, the junction kept 5 bases outside the gene matches. The CDR3 nucleotides are TGTGCCAGCAGCGCGGGACAGGGGAACCAGCCCCAGCATTTT. Translating gives CASSAGQGNQPQHF.

The chain couples TRBV3-1 to TRBJ2-3; D gene ambiguous. Germline lookup yields CDR1 LGHDT and CDR2 YNNKEL (reference sequence). The CDR3 length is 14 residues. The V end lost 0 bases, the J end lost 7 bases, and 11 bases lay between the germline ends. The CDR3 DNA follows: TGTGCCAGCAGCCAAGAATGGACGCCCTATACGCAGTATTTT. Amino acids: CASSQEWTPYTQYF.

This chain links TRBV20-1 with TRBJ2-3; 7 positions match TRBD2. Germline V gene lookup returns CDR1 DFQATT and CDR2 SNEGSKA (reference sequence). V was pared by 8 bases and J by 5 bases, with 10 bases of the junction left unmatched. CDR3 size: 13 residues. Here the CDR3 reads CSTPAAGKDTQYF. The CDR3 DNA follows: TGCAGTACGCCGGCAGCGGGAAAAGATACGCAGTATTTT.

CDR3 amino acids: CASSYPTGSGANVLTF. The CDR3, as DNA: TGTGCCAGCAGTTACCCCACAGGGAGCGGGGCCAACGTCCTGACTTTC. The V call is TRBV6-5, the J call TRBJ2-6; possible D gene TRBD1, 6 bases. The CDR3 contains 16 residues. V dropped 2 bases and J dropped 4 bases, with 12 bases sitting between them. The germline gives CDR1 MNHEY, CDR2 SVGAGI.

This clonotype has a single count. The chain recombines TRBV18 with TRBJ2-5; tentatively, D is TRBD2 (5 bases). Germline assignment: CDR1 KGHSH and CDR2 LQKENI. V lost 0 bases and J 0 bases, leaving 5 bases between the germline ends. CDR3 length: 14 amino acids. CDR3 bases: TGTGCCAGCTCACCACCAGCGGACCAAGAGACCCAGTACTTC. Its translation is CASSPPADQETQYF.

V gene TRBV13 combines with J gene TRBJ2-7, with D uncertain. V was pared by 3 bases and J by 7 bases, with 16 bases between. This CDR3 spans 14 amino acids. Germline CDR1 PRHDT, CDR2 FYEKMQ (reference sequence). CDR3 amino acids: CASSFLGKAAEQYF. CDR3 sequence (DNA): TGTGCCAGCAGCTTCTTGGGGAAGGCGGCGGAGCAGTACTTC.

J is TRBJ2-5 and V is TRBV4-2, with unresolved D. Germline CDR1 is LGHNA and CDR2 is YNFKEQ. The CDR3 is 12 residues long. The V and J ends lost 4 bases and 5 bases respectively, with 8 bases between them. The CDR3 DNA follows: TGTGCCAGCAGCCGATCCTCGGAGACCCAGTACTTC. This translates into CASSRSSETQYF.